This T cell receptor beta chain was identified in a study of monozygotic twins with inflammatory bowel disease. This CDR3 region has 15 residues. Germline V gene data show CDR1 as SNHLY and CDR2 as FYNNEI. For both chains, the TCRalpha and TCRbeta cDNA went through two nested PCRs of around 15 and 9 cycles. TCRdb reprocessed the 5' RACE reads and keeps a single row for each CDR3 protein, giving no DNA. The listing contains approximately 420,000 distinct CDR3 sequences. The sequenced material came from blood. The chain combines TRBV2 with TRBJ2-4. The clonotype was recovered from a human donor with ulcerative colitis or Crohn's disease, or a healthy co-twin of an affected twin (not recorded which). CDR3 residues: CASRLTPLAKNIQYF.